The next 11 T cell receptor beta chains were all read from a single sample in a study of T-cell reconstitution after alpha-beta-depleted transplantation in children. This sample's TCRbeta library carried unique molecular identifier barcodes. From the PCR reads, TCRdb called clonotypes with MiXCR, one entry per CDR3 protein. The repertoire consists of some 550,000 distinct CDR3 sequences, with approximately 22% occurring once and the leading ten covering around an eighth. Sequences were derived from PBMCs, mostly from graft donor cells, sampled 360 days after TCRalphabeta/CD19-depleted stem cell transplant. These receptors were obtained from a boy under three years old who had a stem cell transplant for acute myeloid leukemia, so the T cells may come from the graft donor.

The V gene is TRBV20-1, the J gene TRBJ2-7; TRBD1 matches at 9 bases. The CDR3 contains 10 residues. In germline, CDR1 is DFQATT, CDR2 SNEGSKA (reference sequence). The CDR3 region is CSAQAGTGKV. The DNA for the CDR3 is TGCAGTGCTCAGGCCGGGACAGGGAAAGTC.

This clonotype was counted many times. The CDR3 DNA follows: TGCAGTGCAACCCCTGGACTAGCGGGGGCCTTCACAGATACGCAGTATTTT. It specifies CSATPGLAGAFTDTQYF. The chain uses TRBV20-1 and TRBJ2-3; 13 bases line up with TRBD2. The V gene's germline CDR1 is DFQATT and CDR2 SNEGSKA (reference sequence). The trim removed 6 bases at V and 2 bases at J, leaving 11 bases unmatched. CDR3 length: 17 residues.

This clonotype showed up just a few times. The DNA of the CDR3 is TGTGCCAGCAGTTTAGACAGGGGGAAAGATGAGCAGTTCTTC. As protein: CASSLDRGKDEQFF. V and J are TRBV27 and TRBJ2-1; 9 bases fit TRBD1. Per germline, CDR1 MNHEY and CDR2 SMNVEV (reference sequence). V gave up 2 bases and J gave up 8 bases; unmatched junction bases: 4. The CDR3 totals 14 residues.

V is TRBV20-1 and J is TRBJ2-1, with TRBD1 matching 7 bases. Trimming took 5 bases from V and 4 from J; bases not matched to a gene: 11. Germline V gives CDR1 DFQATT, CDR2 SNEGSKA (reference sequence). This CDR3 is 15 amino acids long. Written as DNA, the CDR3 is TGCAGTGCTCCAACTCCGGGACAGCCTTACAATGAGCAGTTCTTC. It yields the protein CSAPTPGQPYNEQFF.

This clonotype was picked up many times. The V call is TRBV14, the J call TRBJ2-1, with TRBD1 matching over 7 bases. With 0 bases clipped from V and 7 bases from J, the junction kept 3 bases outside the gene matches. The CDR3 spans 14 residues. The germline V gene has CDR1 SGHDN and CDR2 FVKESK. CDR3 loop: CASSQETGWNEQFF. The DNA of the CDR3 is TGTGCCAGCAGCCAAGAGACAGGGTGGAATGAGCAGTTCTTC.

This clonotype turned up a few times. The V and J genes are TRBV28 and TRBJ2-7; tentative D call: TRBD1 (6 bases). V shed 6 bases and J shed 3 bases, with 18 bases lying between them. This CDR3 region has 15 residues. Germline loops: CDR1 MDHEN, CDR2 SYDVKM. The CDR3 protein is CASSPSGQTFYEQYV. CDR3 DNA sequence: TGTGCCAGCAGCCCATCTGGACAGACATTCTACGAGCAGTACGTC.

This clonotype was seen at least ten times. The chain couples TRBV6-2 or TRBV6-3 to TRBJ2-7; 9 nucleotides line up with TRBD1. Germline lookup yields CDR1 MNHEY and CDR2 SVGEGT. The CDR3 is 17 amino acids. Trimming removed 6 bases from V and 1 base from J; junction bases left unmatched: 13. The CDR3, as DNA: TGTGCCAGCAGCCTCGGACAGGGGCAGACGGGGTCCTACGAGCAGTACTTC. As protein: CASSLGQGQTGSYEQYF.

The chain is built from TRBV5-1 and TRBJ2-7; D not certain. CDR3 length equals 14 residues. CDR1 and CDR2 (germline): SGHRS, YFSETQ. Trimming left V 1 base short and J 2 bases short, with 10 bases between. CDR3 loop: CASSLITATYEQYF. The CDR3 DNA reads as TGCGCCAGCAGCTTGATTACAGCTACCTACGAGCAGTACTTC.

This clonotype was counted a few times. The rearrangement links TRBV10-3 to TRBJ2-1; 13 positions match TRBD2. CDR1 and CDR2 (germline): ENHRY, SYGVKD. CDR3 length equals 17 residues. Trimming removed 11 bases from V and 0 bases from J; junction bases left unmatched: 10. This CDR3 reads CASGTSGAPFSYNEQFF. CDR3 nucleotides: TGTGCCTCCGGGACTAGCGGGGCGCCATTCTCCTACAATGAGCAGTTCTTC.

V and J are TRBV20-1 and TRBJ1-2; perhaps TRBD1 as D (5 bases). The CDR3 totals 14 residues. Germline CDR1 and CDR2: DFQATT and SNEGSKA (reference sequence). The V gene lost 5 bases and the J gene lost 5 bases, with 18 bases spanning the gap. CDR3 coding DNA: TGCAGTGCTTTCGACAGCGCTGCTCTATATGGCTACACCTTC. It specifies CSAFDSAALYGYTF.

With respect to this clonotype: A much larger clone is a single base away; this may be a read error. The gene calls are TRBV3-1 and TRBJ2-1; 7 bases are a match to TRBD1. The germline V gene has CDR1 LGHDT and CDR2 YNNKEL (reference sequence). This CDR3 comprises 15 residues. Written as DNA, the CDR3 is TGTGCCACCAGCGACGGGACAGACCTGAACAATGAGCAGTTCTTC. Translating gives CATSDGTDLNNEQFF.